The present T cell receptor (beta chain) was sequenced within a study of OX40 agonist ivuxolimab in advanced cancers. Study overall: Cohort: approximately 79% men, mean age approximately 60, aged about 23 to 80. Study-level results: Both blood CD4+ and CD8+ T cells showed clonal growth by week 6 at 0.1 to 3.0 mg/kg. Certain nonresponders likewise exhibited a low normalized T-cell clonal expansion.

Using immunoSEQ multiplex PCR, the repertoire was profiled, and TCRdb retains in-frame clones only, with some absent. This sample has 53,000 or so clones, with nearly 90% found just once. Details on this clone: The antigen is unknown.

The germline V gene has CDR1 SGDLS and CDR2 YYNGEE. The CDR3 consists of 16 residues. The V and J ends lost 4 bases and 0 bases respectively, with 14 bases between them. The TCR sequence derives from an adult with an advanced solid tumor such as melanoma, head and neck, liver or kidney cancer. The source material was CD4+ or CD8+ T cells sorted from blood, sampled in a trial of the OX40 agonist ivuxolimab. The chain combines TRBV9 with TRBJ1-3; a possible D gene is TRBD1 (6 bases). For the CDR3, the DNA is TGTGCCAGCAGCATACAGGGAGGGAGCTCTGGAAACACCATATATTTT. This gives the protein CASSIQGGSSGNTIYF.